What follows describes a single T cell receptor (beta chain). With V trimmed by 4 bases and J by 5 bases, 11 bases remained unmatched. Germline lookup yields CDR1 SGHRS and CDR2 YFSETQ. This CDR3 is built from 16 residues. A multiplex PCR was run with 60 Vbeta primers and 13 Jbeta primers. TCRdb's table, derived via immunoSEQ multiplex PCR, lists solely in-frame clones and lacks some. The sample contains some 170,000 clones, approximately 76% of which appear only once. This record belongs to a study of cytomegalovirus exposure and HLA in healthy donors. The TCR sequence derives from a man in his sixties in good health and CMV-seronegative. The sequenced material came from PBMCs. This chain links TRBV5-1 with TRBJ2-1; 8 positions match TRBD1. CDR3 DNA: TGCGCCAGCAGCAGCTCCGGACAGGGATGGAACAATGAGCAGTTCTTC. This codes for CASSSSGQGWNNEQFF. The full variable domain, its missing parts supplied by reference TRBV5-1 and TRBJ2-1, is KAGVTQTPRYLIKTRGQQVTLSCSPISGHRSVSWYQQTPGQGLQFLFEYFSETQRNKGNFPGRFSGRQFSNSRSEMNVSTLELGDSALYLCASSSSGQGWNNEQFFGPGTRLTVL.